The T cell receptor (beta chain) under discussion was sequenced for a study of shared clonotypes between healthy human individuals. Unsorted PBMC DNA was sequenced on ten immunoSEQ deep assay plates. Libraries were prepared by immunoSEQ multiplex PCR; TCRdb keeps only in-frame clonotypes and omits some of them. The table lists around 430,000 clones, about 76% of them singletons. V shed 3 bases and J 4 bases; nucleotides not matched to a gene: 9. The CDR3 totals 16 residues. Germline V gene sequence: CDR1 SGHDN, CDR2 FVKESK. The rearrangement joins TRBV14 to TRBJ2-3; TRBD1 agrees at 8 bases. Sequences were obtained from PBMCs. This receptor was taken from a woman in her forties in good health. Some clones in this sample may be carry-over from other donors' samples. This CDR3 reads CASSHWAGQGSDTQYF. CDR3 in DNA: TGTGCCAGCAGCCATTGGGCAGGACAGGGATCAGATACGCAGTATTTT.